A selection of T cell receptor beta chains follows, all from one sample in a study of CD8 T cells in ankylosing spondylitis. TCRdb redid the calling of the 5' RACE reads with MiXCR, one entry per CDR3 protein. Of about 500,000 distinct CDR3 sequences in the sample, about an eighth were seen once. The sequenced material came from blood, either unsorted or a sorted T cell fraction (not recorded which). These TCRs come from a male donor with ankylosing spondylitis. Each CDR3 is given with its conserved first and last residue. D genes are given only for firm matches. Clone size is stated in some rows and not others, as once, few, many or a class when expanded.

>.|many|TRBV11-2|TRBJ2-5
CASSSDWLTYF
TGTGCCAGCAGCTCTGACTGGCTCACGTACTTC
>TRBD1|.|TRBV10-2|TRBJ1-1
CASSESDRATEAFF
TGCGCCAGCAGTGAGTCGGACAGGGCAACTGAAGCTTTCTTT
>.|.|TRBV7-9|TRBJ2-7
CASSLEVLQGIIYEQYF
TGTGCCAGCAGCTTAGAAGTCTTACAGGGAATCATCTACGAGCAGTACTTC
>TRBD2|few|TRBV20-1|TRBJ2-3
CSARAVSGGRSDTQYF
TGCAGTGCTAGAGCGGTCTCGGGAGGGCGTTCAGATACGCAGTATTTT
>.|.|TRBV7-2|TRBJ2-1
CASSLTGTRDVYNEQFF
TGTGCCAGCAGCTTAACAGGGACACGGGACGTCTACAATGAGCAGTTCTTC
>.|.|TRBV20-1|TRBJ1-1
CSARATKDGTEAFF
TGCAGTGCTAGAGCAACAAAGGACGGCACTGAAGCTTTCTTT
>.|many|TRBV5-1|TRBJ2-2
CASSLGLDANTGELFF
TGCGCCAGCAGCTTGGGGCTGGACGCGAACACCGGGGAGCTGTTTTTT
>.|few|TRBV10-1|TRBJ2-1
CASTDPDGDEQFF
TGCGCCAGCACTGACCCTGACGGGGATGAGCAGTTCTTC
>.|.|TRBV2|TRBJ2-3
CASSESLSTDTQYF
TGTGCCAGCAGTGAATCCCTTAGCACAGATACGCAGTATTTT
>TRBD1|few|TRBV15|TRBJ2-7
CATSTWDSSSYEQYF
TGTGCCACCAGCACCTGGGACAGTAGCTCCTACGAGCAGTACTTC
>.|.|TRBV7-9|TRBJ2-2
CASSTTPNTGELFF
TGTGCCAGCAGCACTACACCGAACACCGGGGAGCTGTTTTTT
>TRBD1|few|TRBV12-3/TRBV12-4|TRBJ1-1
CASSLATGGMNTEAFF
TGTGCCAGCAGTTTAGCGACAGGGGGGATGAACACTGAAGCTTTCTTT
>TRBD2|few|TRBV11-1|TRBJ2-2
CASSRSGGAGELFF
TGTGCCAGCAGTCGCAGCGGGGGCGCCGGGGAGCTGTTTTTT
>.|.|TRBV29-1|TRBJ1-1
CSVERGTENTEAFF
TGCAGCGTTGAAAGGGGAACAGAGAACACTGAAGCTTTCTTT
>.|.|TRBV10-2|TRBJ1-1
CASSAPRDNTEAFF
TGCGCCAGCAGTGCACCCCGGGACAACACTGAAGCTTTCTTT
>.|.|TRBV11-1|TRBJ2-1
CASSHALTGDLWPYNEQFF
TGTGCCAGCAGCCACGCACTAACAGGAGATTTATGGCCCTACAATGAGCAGTTCTTC
>.|many|TRBV5-1|TRBJ1-6
CASSPTAGSYNSPLHF
TGCGCCAGCAGCCCGACGGCAGGATCCTATAATTCACCCCTCCACTTT
>.|.|TRBV20-1|TRBJ2-5
CSASLTGQETQYF
TGCAGTGCCTCACTGACGGGACAAGAGACCCAGTACTTC
>TRBD2|many|TRBV28|TRBJ2-3
CASSLASGYPSTDTQYF
TGTGCCAGCAGTTTGGCTAGCGGCTACCCTAGCACAGATACGCAGTATTTT
>.|few|TRBV12-3/TRBV12-4|TRBJ1-4
CASSSRSYNEKLFF
TGTGCCAGCAGCAGTCGGTCATATAATGAAAAACTGTTTTTT
>.|.|TRBV6-1|TRBJ2-2
CASSGQRAPNTGELLF
TGTGCCAGCAGTGGACAGAGGGCCCCCAACACCGGGGAGCTGCTTTTT
>TRBD2|many|TRBV7-6|TRBJ2-2
CASSRAVVAGTGELFF
TGTGCCAGCAGCCGCGCCGTGGTAGCGGGCACCGGGGAGCTGTTTTTT
>.|few|TRBV5-1|TRBJ1-1
CASSFTSGADTEAFF
TGCGCCAGCAGCTTCACCTCAGGAGCCGACACTGAAGCTTTCTTT
>.|.|TRBV20-1|TRBJ2-1
CSASPHDEQFF
TGCAGTGCTAGCCCACACGATGAGCAGTTCTTC